This is a list of T cell receptor beta chains from one sample in a study of blood T cell repertoires in COVID-19. Assay: immunoSEQ multiplex PCR; the TCRdb copy retains only in-frame clones and omits some. This sample carries fewer than 85,000 clones, 70% to 85% of them seen once, and the ten largest clones take less than 30%. Material for sequencing was peripheral blood. Every receptor here comes from a man aged 55 to 69 with active or convalescent COVID-19. CDR3s include the opening cysteine and the closing phenylalanine or tryptophan. Size values are once, few and many counts, or a class for expanded clones, and some rows have none.

size: few
V: TRBV10-3
J: TRBJ2-6
CDR3: CAISESGASGGYSGANVLTF

size: .
V: TRBV6-2/TRBV6-3
J: TRBJ2-1
CDR3: CASSYSVDSSGNEQFF

size: .
V: TRBV18
J: TRBJ1-2
CDR3: CASSFWAGPDGYTF

size: .
V: TRBV28
J: TRBJ1-5
CDR3: CASTQGQFAPQHF

size: .
V: TRBV4-2
J: TRBJ1-2
CDR3: CASSQAIGANYGYTF

size: .
V: TRBV10-1
J: TRBJ1-4
CDR3: CASSRGPDEKLFF

size: .
V: TRBV7-6
J: TRBJ2-7
CDR3: CASSLATRLVGDEQYF

size: .
V: TRBV5-4
J: TRBJ1-2
CDR3: CASSFLSGRGNYGYTF

size: .
V: TRBV15
J: TRBJ2-2
CDR3: CATSRLRNTGELFF

size: .
V: TRBV30
J: TRBJ1-3
CDR3: CAWSVTGAGNTIYF

size: once
V: TRBV6-7
J: TRBJ2-6
CDR3: CASSLPTGGAGANVLTF

size: .
V: TRBV27
J: TRBJ2-1
CDR3: CASSRLYNEQFF

size: .
V: TRBV24-1
J: TRBJ2-6
CDR3: CATSDPRTGDSSGANVLTF

size: .
V: TRBV5-1
J: TRBJ1-2
CDR3: CASSLGPGFIYGYTF

size: .
V: TRBV10-3
J: TRBJ1-5
CDR3: CAISESRGDQPQHF

size: few
V: TRBV4-3
J: TRBJ1-2
CDR3: CASSPALSGFNYGYTF

size: .
V: TRBV19
J: TRBJ1-2
CDR3: CASGTVEVYGYTF